This T cell receptor (beta chain) was identified in a study of OX40 agonist ivuxolimab in advanced cancers. Clones were sequenced by immunoSEQ multiplex PCR, and TCRdb holds only the in-frame ones, with some missing. The data contain around 45,000 clones, 77% of them seen just once; the ten biggest clones take up about 2.4%. V lost 2 bases and J lost 0, with 7 bases in between. Germline CDR1 MNHEY, CDR2 SVGAGI. CDR3 size: 15 residues. The V and J genes are TRBV6-5 and TRBJ1-4; D unclear. The specimen was CD4+ or CD8+ T cells sorted from blood, collected in a trial of the OX40 agonist ivuxolimab. The TCR comes from an adult with an advanced solid tumor such as melanoma, head and neck, liver or kidney cancer. CDR3 DNA: TGTGCCAGCAGTTACGGCGGCGCAACTAATGAAAAACTGTTTTTT. It specifies CASSYGGATNEKLFF.